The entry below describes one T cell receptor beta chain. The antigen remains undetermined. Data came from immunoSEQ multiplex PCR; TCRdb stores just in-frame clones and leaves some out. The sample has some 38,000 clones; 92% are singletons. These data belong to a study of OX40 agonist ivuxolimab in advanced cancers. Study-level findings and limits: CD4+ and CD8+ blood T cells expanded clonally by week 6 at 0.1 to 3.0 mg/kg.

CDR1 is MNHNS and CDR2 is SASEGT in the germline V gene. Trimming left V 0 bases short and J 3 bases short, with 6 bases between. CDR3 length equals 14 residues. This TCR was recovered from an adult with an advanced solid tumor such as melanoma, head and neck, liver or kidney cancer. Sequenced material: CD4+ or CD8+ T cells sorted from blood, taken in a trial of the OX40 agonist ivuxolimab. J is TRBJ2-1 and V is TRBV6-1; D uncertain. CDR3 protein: CASSEAHGYNEQFF. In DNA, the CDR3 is TGTGCCAGCAGTGAAGCGCACGGCTACAATGAGCAGTTCTTC.